This T cell receptor beta chain originates from a study of T cells expressing NK-cell markers. Study-level results: CD8+ T cells in over five donors included dominant NKG2C+ clonotypes at about 1.0-8%.

Note on this clonotype: What it binds is unknown.

Reanalyzing the 5' RACE reads, TCRdb keeps one entry per CDR3 protein, without DNA. The sample includes hundreds of thousands of distinct CDR3 sequences. The CDR3 contains 16 residues. CDR1 and CDR2 from the germline V gene are SGHRS and YFSETQ. Sample: blood T cells: a sorted CD56 or NKG2C T cell subset, CD4+ or CD8+ T cells, or bulk PBMC T cells (not recorded which). The receptor was derived from a woman between 18 and 75 years old in good health. The rearrangement links TRBV5-1 to TRBJ2-1; lacking DNA, the TRBD2 call made by TCRdb goes unchecked. This CDR3 reads CASRVTGTSGGGEQFF. Full variable domain (outside the CDR3, taken from reference TRBV5-1 and TRBJ2-1): KAGVTQTPRYLIKTRGQQVTLSCSPISGHRSVSWYQQTPGQGLQFLFEYFSETQRNKGNFPGRFSGRQFSNSRSEMNVSTLELGDSALYLCASRVTGTSGGGEQFFGPGTRLTVL.